One and the same sample provided the 15 T cell receptor beta chains below, sequenced in a study of cytomegalovirus exposure and HLA in healthy donors. The PCR was carried out with 60 Vbeta primers and 13 Jbeta primers. The repertoire was sequenced with immunoSEQ multiplex PCR; TCRdb's copy has only in-frame clones and lacks some. In the table there are some 100,000 clones, around 79% of which are singletons. Sequenced material: PBMCs. The receptors shown here come from a woman in her 40s in good health and CMV-seropositive.

This clone was observed once. The chain uses TRBV7-9 and TRBJ1-3; D gene uncertain. Trimming left V 5 bases short and J 4 bases short, with 9 bases between. The CDR3 has 13 residues. CDR1 is SEHNR and CDR2 is FQNEAQ in the germline V gene (reference sequence). The CDR3 region is CASSRNAGNTIYF. In nucleotides, the CDR3 is TGTGCCAGCAGCCGCAATGCGGGAAACACCATATATTTT.

The rearrangement uses TRBV7-6 and TRBJ2-1, with 14 bases matching TRBD2. The CDR3 is 19 residues long. With V trimmed by 0 bases and J by 2 bases, 6 bases remained unmatched. Germline loops: CDR1 SGHVS, CDR2 FNYEAQ. The CDR3 DNA reads as TGTGCCAGCAGCTTAGCGACTAGCGGGAGGGCAGAGGCCTACAATGAGCAGTTCTTC. This sequence encodes CASSLATSGRAEAYNEQFF.

This chain joins TRBV7-2 and TRBJ2-1; 14 nucleotides agree with TRBD2. This CDR3 has 16 amino acids. V gave up 3 bases and J gave up 9 bases; unmatched junction bases: 7. Germline lookup yields CDR1 SGHTA and CDR2 FQGNSA. This chain's CDR3 is CASSFRLAGGLGEQFF. CDR3 DNA: TGTGCCAGCAGCTTTCGACTAGCGGGAGGGCTAGGTGAGCAGTTCTTC.

The CDR3 sequence: CASSLSGPAEGDTQYF. DNA for the CDR3: TGTGCCAGCAGTTTATCGGGCCCAGCGGAGGGGGATACGCAGTATTTT. The chain carries TRBV27 and TRBJ2-3, with a possible D match to TRBD2 (6 bases). The ends were cut back, 0 bases at V and 6 bases at J, with 16 bases in the middle. CDR3 length: 16 residues. The germline gives CDR1 MNHEY, CDR2 SMNVEV (reference sequence).

The V and J genes are TRBV2 and TRBJ1-5; 8 bases fit TRBD1. Germline V lookup: CDR1 SNHLY, CDR2 FYNNEI. The CDR3 sequence is 19 residues long. V dropped 3 bases and J dropped 1; count of bases not matched to a gene: 14. The CDR3 sequence is CASSDAPGGWPGSNQPQHF. The CDR3 DNA follows: TGTGCCAGCAGTGACGCACCAGGGGGCTGGCCGGGGAGCAATCAGCCCCAGCATTTT.

This sequence joins TRBV28 and TRBJ2-7; D is uncertain. This CDR3 region has 12 residues. V lost 5 bases to trimming and J lost 9 bases, with 14 bases between them. Looked up from germline, CDR1 is MDHEN and CDR2 is SYDVKM. CDR3 in DNA: TGTGCCAGCAGTAGGATAGACCCGGGGCAGTACTTC. It encodes CASSRIDPGQYF.

This sequence joins TRBV13 and TRBJ1-2, with D uncertain. This CDR3 has 15 amino acids. In germline, CDR1 is PRHDT, CDR2 FYEKMQ (reference sequence). Trimming took off 5 bases at V and 4 bases at J, with 17 bases between the two ends. DNA of the CDR3: TGTGCCAGCAGCATTGATGGAGCAGTTAGCTATGGCTACACCTTC. Translated: CASSIDGAVSYGYTF.

In this sample, this clone turned up a few times. The CDR3, as DNA: TGTGCCATCAGTGACGGGACTCCTAATGAAAAACTGTTTTTT. Its translation is CAISDGTPNEKLFF. The chain has TRBV10-3 and TRBJ1-4, with D possibly being TRBD1 (5 bases). This CDR3 has 14 amino acids. Looked up from germline, CDR1 is ENHRY and CDR2 is SYGVKD. V gave up 3 bases and J gave up 3 bases, with 8 bases separating them.

Only a few counts were recorded for this clone. The gene calls are TRBV19 and TRBJ2-7; D is perhaps TRBD1 (6 bases). Germline lookup yields CDR1 LNHDA and CDR2 SQIVND (reference sequence). Trimming left V 6 bases short and J 3 bases short, with 15 bases between. The CDR3 is made up of 14 amino acids. CDR3 loop: CASSRQDTYYEQYF. For the CDR3, the DNA is TGTGCCAGTAGCAGACAGGACACCTACTACGAGCAGTACTTC.

The V gene is TRBV6-5, the J gene TRBJ1-3, with 9 bases matching TRBD1. CDR3 size: 15 residues. Germline V gene sequence: CDR1 MNHEY, CDR2 SVGAGI. V was clipped by 1 base and J by 6 bases; unmatched bases: 4. CDR3 loop: CASSYWGTGINTIYF. CDR3 sequence (DNA): TGTGCCAGCAGTTACTGGGGGACAGGGATAAACACCATATATTTT.

This clone was detected only once. The chain recombines TRBV28 with TRBJ2-7; 7 positions agree with TRBD1. Losses at the gene ends were 5 bases for V and 5 bases for J; bases not matched to a gene: 18. The CDR3 totals 17 residues. Germline loops: CDR1 MDHEN, CDR2 SYDVKM. CDR3 DNA: TGTGCCAGCAGTAGACCGACAGGGTTAATGGGTATCGACGAGCAGTACTTC. It codes for CASSRPTGLMGIDEQYF.

This clone showed up just a few times. This CDR3 is CASSASLGAGGNTIYF. The CDR3, as DNA: TGTGCCAGCAGCGCGAGTCTGGGGGCAGGCGGAAACACCATATATTTT. The chain joins TRBV5-4 to TRBJ1-3, with a possible D match to TRBD1 (6 bases). V shed 4 bases and J shed 4 bases, with 18 bases lying between them. The CDR3 runs 16 residues. The V gene's germline CDR1 is SGHNT and CDR2 YYREEE (reference sequence).

This clone was seen just once. The V gene is TRBV2, the J gene TRBJ1-5; weak D call: TRBD1 (6 bases). The CDR3 covers 14 residues. Trimming cost V 4 bases and J 4 bases, with 11 bases left between them. The germline V gene encodes CDR1 SNHLY and CDR2 FYNNEI. The CDR3 DNA reads TGTGCCAGCAGTGGGGTGGACAGAAATCAGCCCCAGCATTTT. It yields the protein CASSGVDRNQPQHF.

The chain links TRBV5-1 to TRBJ2-7; 7 bases agree with TRBD2. The germline V gene has CDR1 SGHRS and CDR2 YFSETQ. The ends lost 0 bases at V and 1 base at J; junction bases unmatched: 7. The CDR3 length is 16 residues. CDR3 sequence: CASSLATRERSYEQYF. The DNA of the CDR3 is TGCGCCAGCAGCTTGGCCACGCGGGAGCGATCCTACGAGCAGTACTTC.

This clone has only one observation. The genes are TRBV19 and TRBJ2-7; D gene uncertain. Germline assignment: CDR1 LNHDA and CDR2 SQIVND (reference sequence). Trimming cost V 3 bases and J 0 bases, with 15 bases left between them. The CDR3 is 16 residues long. CDR3 residues: CASSIRPGQYSYEQYF. The CDR3 coding sequence is TGTGCCAGTAGTATTCGCCCTGGGCAGTACTCCTACGAGCAGTACTTC.